This T cell receptor (beta chain) was retrieved from a study of spatial heterogeneity in lung cancer. Study-wide findings and caveats: Higher tumor mutation counts went along with higher counts of expanded intratumoral alpha and beta TCRs.

Many counts were recorded for this clonotype. The antigen is unknown. Germline loops: CDR1 SEHNR, CDR2 FQNEAQ (reference sequence). V dropped 6 bases and J dropped 3; count of bases not matched to a gene: 8. This CDR3 is 15 amino acids long. Time point of the sample: sample taken at primary tumor resection. Material for sequencing was whole RNA from tumor, nontumor lung or frozen PBMC, left unsorted. TCRdb independently ran MiXCR on the 5' RACE reads; one entry per CDR3 protein. This sample has roughly 20,000 distinct CDR3 sequences, with around 2.8% found just once. V usage is TRBV7-9 and J usage is TRBJ1-2; 9 bases align to TRBD1. The sequence was obtained from a male donor with early-stage non-small cell lung cancer. The sequencing used lung tumor tissue, collected at surgery. In nucleotides, the CDR3 is TGTGCCAGCAGTAGTACAGGGGGCGTTTACTATGGCTACACCTTC. It encodes CASSSTGGVYYGYTF.